These 24 T cell receptor beta chains share one sample of origin, sequenced in a study of blood T cells in healthy people across ages. It was with a sample-barcoded 5' primer and a J-beta primer mix that a second PCR of roughly 6 to 12 cycles was run. TCRdb re-derived calls from the 5' RACE reads in MiXCR, one entry per CDR3 protein. The sample includes about a million distinct CDR3 sequences, roughly 48% of them seen just once. Sequencing was carried out using blood. These receptor sequences come from a young man in good health.

V is TRBV20-1 and J is TRBJ2-1; a weak D match, TRBD1 (6 bases). CDR3 length: 15 amino acids. Trimming took 0 bases from V and 9 from J, leaving 18 bases between them. Germline CDR1 is DFQATT and CDR2 is SNEGSKA (reference sequence). The CDR3 reads CSARDLGADTGEQFF. In DNA, the CDR3 is TGCAGTGCTAGAGATCTGGGGGCCGACACCGGTGAGCAGTTCTTC.

The V and J genes are TRBV6-5 and TRBJ1-2, with a weak D call TRBD1 (6 bases). Germline V gene lookup returns CDR1 MNHEY and CDR2 SVGAGI. Trimming left V 2 bases short and J 0 bases short, with 7 bases between. The CDR3 spans 14 residues. In nucleotides, the CDR3 is TGTGCCAGCAGTTACACAGGGTCTAACTATGGCTACACCTTC. Encoded protein: CASSYTGSNYGYTF.

This clonotype was counted many times. J is TRBJ2-1 and V is TRBV12-3 or TRBV12-4; D gene uncertain. The V end was cut by 5 bases, the J end by 5 bases, with 13 bases between. This CDR3 has 14 residues. The CDR3 DNA reads TGTGCCAGCAGTCCCGTAGGTGCCAACAATGAGCAGTTCTTC. It codes for CASSPVGANNEQFF.

The genes are TRBV12-3 or TRBV12-4 and TRBJ1-2; D not resolved. V gave up 8 bases and J gave up 2 bases, with 12 bases separating them. The CDR3 has 13 residues. The CDR3 region has the DNA TGTGCCAGCGGGCCAGCCGTCAACTATGGCTACACCTTC. Amino acids: CASGPAVNYGYTF.

The chain uses TRBV7-9 and TRBJ2-3; 7 positions match TRBD2. The germline V gene encodes CDR1 SEHNR and CDR2 FQNEAQ (reference sequence). Trimming at V came to 1 base and at J to 6 bases, leaving 10 bases not matched to a gene. The CDR3 length is 16 residues. DNA of the CDR3: TGTGCCAGCAGCTTAGTTGTGCCTAGCGGTCGGGATACGCAGTATTTT. Its translation is CASSLVVPSGRDTQYF. The complete variable domain, with remaining parts taken from reference TRBV7-9 and TRBJ2-3, reads DTGVSQNPRHKITKRGQNVTFRCDPISEHNRLYWYRQTLGQGPEFLTYFQNEAQLEKSRLLSDRFSAERPKGSFSTLEIQRTEQGDSAMYLCASSLVVPSGRDTQYFGPGTRLTVL.

J is TRBJ2-6 and V is TRBV19, with 12 positions matching TRBD2. Germline CDR1 and CDR2: LNHDA and SQIVND (reference sequence). V lost 4 bases and J lost 2; bases outside the gene matches: 3. This CDR3 has 17 amino acids. The CDR3 sequence is CASSTSGRAAGANVLTF. The CDR3 nucleotides are TGTGCCAGTAGTACTAGCGGGAGGGCCGCTGGGGCCAACGTCCTGACTTTC.

V is TRBV9 and J is TRBJ2-4; maybe TRBD1 (6 bases). The CDR3 is made up of 16 amino acids. Trimming removed 6 bases from V and 1 base from J, with 17 bases in between. CDR1 and CDR2 (germline): SGDLS, YYNGEE. CDR3 sequence (DNA): TGTGCCAGCAACCCTAACAGGGATTCGGCCAAAAACATTCAGTACTTC. As protein: CASNPNRDSAKNIQYF. Based on the CDR3 plus reference TRBV9 and TRBJ2-4, the full variable domain is DSGVTQTPKHLITATGQRVTLRCSPRSGDLSVYWYQQSLDQGLQFLIQYYNGEERAKGNILERFSAQQFPDLHSELNLSSLELGDSALYFCASNPNRDSAKNIQYFGAGTRLSVL.

This chain joins TRBV6-4 and TRBJ2-3, with TRBD2 identical over 14 bases. The CDR3 runs to 18 residues. J was trimmed by 0 bases and V by 6 bases; bases with no gene match: 8. From germline, CDR1 is MRHNA and CDR2 SNTAGT. This chain's CDR3 is CASSLRGLAGASTDTQYF. For the CDR3, the DNA is TGTGCCAGCAGCTTAAGGGGACTAGCGGGGGCCAGCACAGATACGCAGTATTTT.

J is TRBJ1-5 and V is TRBV15; no reliable D call. V was cut by 0 bases and J by 4 bases, with 10 bases left in between. This CDR3 contains 15 residues. CDR1 LNHNV and CDR2 YYDKDF come from the germline V gene (reference sequence). CDR3 protein: CATSRDRSVNQPQHF. The CDR3, as DNA: TGTGCCACCAGCAGAGATCGGTCAGTAAATCAGCCCCAGCATTTT.

The genes are TRBV7-2 and TRBJ2-7; the D gene is possibly TRBD1 (5 bases). The V and J ends lost 1 base and 3 bases respectively, with 10 bases between them. Germline CDR1 SGHTA, CDR2 FQGNSA. The CDR3 is 14 residues long. The CDR3 DNA follows: TGTGCCAGCAGCTTAGACTCAGGGATCTACGAGCAGTACTTC. It translates to CASSLDSGIYEQYF.

The chain recombines TRBV30 with TRBJ2-3, with 8 bases that match TRBD1. The germline V gene has CDR1 GTSNPN and CDR2 SVGIG (reference sequence). V trimming: 2 bases; J trimming: 14 bases; junction bases outside the gene matches: 12. The CDR3 is 13 amino acids. The CDR3 nucleotides read TGTGCCTGGAGTACCCAGGGGCGGGACAGGCTGTATTTT. Translated: CAWSTQGRDRLYF. The full variable domain, completed using reference TRBV30 and TRBJ2-3, is SQTIHQWPATLVQPVGSPLSLECTVEGTSNPNLYWYRQAAGRGLQLLFYSVGIGQISSEVPQNLSASRPQDRQFILSSKKLLLSDSGFYLCAWSTQGRDRLYFGPGTRLTVL.

The chain combines TRBV10-3 with TRBJ1-1; D not resolved. The CDR3 length is 13 residues. V was pared by 1 base and J by 4 bases, with 7 bases between. Germline V gene data show CDR1 as ENHRY and CDR2 as SYGVKD. This chain's CDR3 is CAISEWAGTEAFF. The CDR3 nucleotides read TGTGCCATCAGTGAGTGGGCGGGCACTGAAGCTTTCTTT.

This clonotype showed up many times. J is TRBJ2-1 and V is TRBV28; D is perhaps TRBD1 (5 bases). CDR3 length equals 14 residues. V lost 5 bases, J lost 3 bases, and 11 bases lay in between. Germline V gene data show CDR1 as MDHEN and CDR2 as SYDVKM. The CDR3 sequence is CASSIQGLYNEQFF. The CDR3 DNA reads as TGTGCCAGCAGTATTCAGGGCCTCTACAATGAGCAGTTCTTC.

This clonotype was found many times. V gene TRBV7-6 combines with J gene TRBJ2-7; 10 bases are shared with TRBD1. The CDR3 loop spans 16 amino acids. Germline V gene lookup returns CDR1 SGHVS and CDR2 FNYEAQ. V shed 1 base, J shed 2 bases, and the junction held 5 bases outside the gene matches. This CDR3 reads CASSLGAGQGAYEQYF. The CDR3 DNA reads TGTGCCAGCAGCTTAGGAGCCGGACAGGGGGCCTACGAGCAGTACTTC. The full variable domain, its missing parts supplied by reference TRBV7-6 and TRBJ2-7, is GAGVSQSPRYKVTKRGQDVALRCDPISGHVSLYWYRQALGQGPEFLTYFNYEAQQDKSGLPNDRFSAERPEGSISTLTIQRTEQRDSAMYRCASSLGAGQGAYEQYFGPGTRLTVT.

This rearrangement joins TRBV7-2 to TRBJ2-7; D is unresolved. Per germline, CDR1 SGHTA and CDR2 FQGNSA. Between the trimmed V and J ends, which lost 3 bases and 0 bases, there was a span of 15 bases. There are 16 residues in the CDR3. The CDR3 protein is CASSLGHQIPSYEQYF. DNA for the CDR3: TGTGCCAGCAGCTTGGGCCACCAGATCCCCTCCTACGAGCAGTACTTC.

The DNA for the CDR3 is TGCGCCAGCAGCCAGGTGGTATACACGGATACGCAGTATTTT. It codes for CASSQVVYTDTQYF. The chain recombines TRBV4-3 with TRBJ2-3, with D unclear. The germline V gene encodes CDR1 LGHNA and CDR2 YSLEER. The V end was cut by 3 bases, the J end by 6 bases, with 13 bases between. CDR3 length equals 14 residues.

The chain links TRBV5-6 to TRBJ2-5; tentative D call: TRBD1 (6 bases). The closer fit of TRBJ2-7 to the DNA end suggests the J call may be wrong. The CDR3 loop spans 13 amino acids. Germline assignment: CDR1 SGHDT and CDR2 YYEEEE. The CDR3 coding sequence is TGTGCCAGCTTGGACAGTTTCTCCTACGAGCAGTACTTC. Translating it yields CASLDSFSYEQYF.

About this clonotype itself: A single base separates this from a much larger clone, so it may be a read error. The chain links TRBV7-2 to TRBJ2-7; a possible D gene is TRBD2 (7 bases). CDR1 and CDR2 (germline): SGHTA, FQGNSA. The CDR3 is made up of 16 amino acids. The CDR3 loop reads CASSLRGGGSSNEQYF. Written as DNA, the CDR3 is TGTGCCAGCAGCTTACGCGGGGGCGGGAGCTCCAACGAGCAGTACTTC.

The V and J genes are TRBV5-6 and TRBJ1-5, with 7 bases fitting TRBD1. CDR3 size: 15 residues. Germline V CDR1 and CDR2: SGHDT, YYEEEE. V lost 2 bases, J lost 4 bases, and 6 bases stayed unmatched. CDR3 residues: CASSLTTGINQPQHF. In nucleotides, the CDR3 is TGTGCCAGCAGCTTAACGACAGGGATAAATCAGCCCCAGCATTTT. The full variable domain, with the rest looked up from reference TRBV5-6 and TRBJ1-5, is DAGVTQSPTHLIKTRGQQVTLRCSPKSGHDTVSWYQQALGQGPQFIFQYYEEEERQRGNFPDRFSGHQFPNYSSELNVNALLLGDSALYLCASSLTTGINQPQHFGDGTRLSIL.

This clonotype was detected only a few times. The rearrangement joins TRBV28 to TRBJ2-1; D might be TRBD1 (5 bases). CDR1 MDHEN and CDR2 SYDVKM come from the germline V gene. The CDR3 is made up of 16 amino acids. The V and J ends lost 3 bases and 6 bases respectively, with 18 bases between them. DNA for the CDR3: TGTGCCAGCAGTTTCCCCCCCGGACAAAACTCCAATGAGCAGTTCTTC. Encoded protein: CASSFPPGQNSNEQFF. The whole variable domain, filled in from reference TRBV28 and TRBJ2-1, reads DVKVTQSSRYLVKRTGEKVFLECVQDMDHENMFWYRQDPGLGLRLIYFSYDVKMKEKGDIPEGYSVSREKKERFSLILESASTNQTSMYLCASSFPPGQNSNEQFFGPGTRLTVL.

The V and J genes are TRBV7-9 and TRBJ2-7, with D perhaps matching TRBD1 (5 bases). Germline CDR1 reads SEHNR; CDR2 reads FQNEAQ (reference sequence). Deletions cut 0 bases from V and 5 bases from J, with 8 bases between. The CDR3 runs 13 residues. CDR3 residues: CASSLASGNEQYF. CDR3 nucleotides: TGTGCCAGCAGCTTAGCGTCAGGGAACGAGCAGTACTTC. The whole variable domain, remainder taken from reference TRBV7-9 and TRBJ2-7, is DTGVSQNPRHKITKRGQNVTFRCDPISEHNRLYWYRQTLGQGPEFLTYFQNEAQLEKSRLLSDRFSAERPKGSFSTLEIQRTEQGDSAMYLCASSLASGNEQYFGPGTRLTVT.

The gene calls are TRBV29-1 and TRBJ2-7, with 10 positions matching TRBD2. Trimming removed 1 base from V and 2 bases from J; junction bases left unmatched: 5. The CDR3 consists of 15 residues. Germline V lookup: CDR1 SQVTM, CDR2 ANQGSEA. CDR3 amino acids: CSVEGLAGGAYEQYF. CDR3 sequence (DNA): TGCAGCGTTGAAGGGTTAGCGGGGGGTGCCTACGAGCAGTACTTC.

The rearrangement joins TRBV4-1 to TRBJ2-1; 10 bases are shared with TRBD2. Germline CDR1 is MGHRA and CDR2 is YSYEKL. The ends lost 1 base at V and 8 bases at J; junction bases unmatched: 8. This CDR3 has 16 amino acids. This CDR3 reads CASSQAPGTSVDEQFF. CDR3 DNA sequence: TGCGCCAGCAGCCAAGCCCCAGGGACTAGCGTCGATGAGCAGTTCTTC.

CDR3 region: CAIGAAQGYEQYF. The CDR3 DNA reads TGTGCCATCGGGGCGGCTCAAGGGTACGAGCAGTACTTC. J is TRBJ2-5 and V is TRBV28, with D perhaps assigned TRBD1 or TRBD2 (5 bases each). The end of the DNA is better explained by TRBJ2-7, so the J call may be wrong. The CDR3 is 13 residues long. Germline V lookup: CDR1 MDHEN, CDR2 SYDVKM.